The 22 T cell receptor beta chains listed next were all sequenced from one sample in a study of blood T cell repertoires in COVID-19. Method: immunoSEQ multiplex PCR; TCRdb's copy keeps in-frame clones and lacks some. The table includes about 44,000 clones, around 87% detected once. The source material was peripheral blood. These receptors originate from a human donor in a cohort sampled during active COVID-19.

This clone was counted once. This sequence joins TRBV9 and TRBJ1-2; 9 bases line up with TRBD1. This CDR3 has 15 amino acids. CDR1 is SGDLS and CDR2 is YYNGEE in the germline V gene. V gave up 4 bases and J gave up 2 bases; unmatched junction bases: 6. CDR3 bases: TGTGCCAGCAGCATAAGGACAGGGGTGAACTATGGCTACACCTTC. As protein: CASSIRTGVNYGYTF.

This clone turned up a few times. The chain couples TRBV19 to TRBJ1-3; no clear D gene. Germline V CDR1 and CDR2: LNHDA, SQIVND (reference sequence). Trimming left V 7 bases short and J 1 base short, with 14 bases between. The CDR3 consists of 15 residues. Written as DNA, the CDR3 is TGTGCCAGTACCATTTCCCGGTTTTCTGGAAACACCATATATTTT. Translating gives CASTISRFSGNTIYF.

By sample fraction, this clone is medium-sized. V is TRBV18 and J is TRBJ1-5; unclear D gene. V was trimmed by 4 bases and J by 6 bases, leaving 16 bases between them. The CDR3 loop spans 15 amino acids. CDR1 is KGHSH, CDR2 LQKENI, per germline. The CDR3 DNA reads as TGTGCCAGCTCACTCACCGACGGCACGGGTCAGCCCCAGCATTTT. Translating it yields CASSLTDGTGQPQHF.

The genes are TRBV6-5 and TRBJ2-7, with D maybe TRBD2 (5 bases). The V gene's germline CDR1 is MNHEY and CDR2 SVGAGI. The V and J ends lost 7 bases and 6 bases respectively, with 10 bases between them. CDR3 length equals 11 residues. Written as DNA, the CDR3 is TGTGCCAGCACCGAGGGTTTCGAGCAGTACTTC. Protein product: CASTEGFEQYF.

The rearrangement joins TRBV27 to TRBJ2-7; 10 bases match TRBD2. With V trimmed by 7 bases and J by 3 bases, 6 bases remained unmatched. CDR1 is MNHEY and CDR2 is SMNVEV in the germline V gene (reference sequence). The CDR3 is made up of 14 amino acids. CDR3 sequence (DNA): TGTGCCAGCATGATTAGACTAGCGGGCTACGAGCAGTACTTC. Encoded protein: CASMIRLAGYEQYF.

This rearrangement joins TRBV19 to TRBJ2-3, with 12 bases fitting TRBD2. The CDR3 runs 17 residues. Germline V gives CDR1 LNHDA, CDR2 SQIVND (reference sequence). Losses at the gene ends were 1 base for V and 0 bases for J; bases not matched to a gene: 2. CDR3 protein: CASSIGGLAGSTDTQYF. CDR3 DNA: TGTGCCAGTAGTATAGGCGGACTAGCGGGAAGCACAGATACGCAGTATTTT.

Only one count was recorded for this clone. The chain has TRBV14 and TRBJ1-2; TRBD1 matches 7 bases. The CDR3 extends over 14 amino acids. Trimming cost V 1 base and J 13 bases; bases outside gene matches: 12. CDR1 SGHDN and CDR2 FVKESK come from the germline V gene. The CDR3 loop reads CASSQGSTDRSITF. The CDR3 DNA sequence: TGTGCCAGCAGCCAAGGGAGTACGGACAGGTCGATCACCTTC.

This clone was recorded a few times. The rearrangement joins TRBV2 to TRBJ2-1; TRBD2 agrees at 7 bases. The J segment lost 2 bases and the V segment lost 5 bases, leaving 3 bases of the junction unmatched. Germline V gives CDR1 SNHLY, CDR2 FYNNEI. The CDR3 length is 14 residues. For the CDR3, the DNA is TGTGCCAGCAGTCCCCGGGGGGCCTACAATGAGCAGTTCTTC. This encodes CASSPRGAYNEQFF. Based on the CDR3 plus reference TRBV2 and TRBJ2-1, the full variable domain is EPEVTQTPSHQVTQMGQEVILRCVPISNHLYFYWYRQILGQKVEFLVSFYNNEISEKSEIFDDQFSVERPDGSNFTLKIRSTKLEDSAMYFCASSPRGAYNEQFFGPGTRLTVL.

J is TRBJ2-1 and V is TRBV6-5; 9 bases fit TRBD1. The V gene end was trimmed by 2 bases and the J gene end by 3 bases; junction bases not matched to a gene: 2. This CDR3 contains 15 residues. Germline V CDR1 and CDR2: MNHEY, SVGAGI. The CDR3: CASSYGGQGYNEQFF. CDR3 nucleotide sequence: TGTGCCAGCAGTTACGGGGGACAGGGCTACAATGAGCAGTTCTTC.

This chain uses TRBV11-3 with TRBJ2-1; D perhaps matches TRBD1 (5 bases). The CDR3 sequence is 17 residues long. V lost 5 bases, J lost 0 bases, and 17 bases lay in between. The germline CDR1 and CDR2 sequences are SGHNT and YENEEA. For the CDR3, the DNA is TGTGCCAGCAGCCCTCAATTTAGGGGCCTCTCCTACAATGAGCAGTTCTTC. It specifies CASSPQFRGLSYNEQFF.

The CDR3 is CASSRGAKETQYF. The CDR3 DNA is TGTGCCAGCAGTCGAGGAGCAAAAGAGACCCAGTACTTC. The V and J genes are TRBV6-6 and TRBJ2-5; D unclear. The CDR3 contains 13 residues. Germline CDR1 reads MNHNY; CDR2 reads SVGAGI (reference sequence). The V end was cut by 5 bases, the J end by 3 bases, with 10 bases between.

The rearrangement joins TRBV7-3 to TRBJ2-3; D may be TRBD2 (6 bases). Germline V gene sequence: CDR1 SGHTA, CDR2 FQGTGA. This CDR3 spans 14 amino acids. V was clipped by 2 bases and J by 2 bases, with 8 bases between them. The CDR3 here is CASSLAGFTDTQYF. The CDR3 DNA reads TGTGCCAGCAGCTTAGCGGGATTCACAGATACGCAGTATTTT.

CDR3 coding DNA: TGTGCCAGCAGCCAAGATAGCGCTAGCGGTTGGGGCGGGGAGCTGTTTTTT. Amino acid sequence: CASSQDSASGWGGELFF. The chain links TRBV3-1 (or the pseudogene TRBV3-2) to TRBJ2-2, with 7 bases lining up with TRBD2. V shed 0 bases and J 7 bases; nucleotides not matched to a gene: 11. The CDR3 is made up of 17 amino acids. Germline values: CDR1 LGHDT, CDR2 YNNKEL (reference sequence).

This clone has a handful of counts. The rearrangement joins TRBV27 to TRBJ1-5, with 8 bases identical to TRBD1. The length of the CDR3 is 13 residues. J was trimmed by 6 bases and V by 3 bases; bases with no gene match: 1. From germline, CDR1 is MNHEY and CDR2 SMNVEV (reference sequence). The chain's CDR3 is CASSFTGGQPQHF. In DNA form, the CDR3 reads TGTGCCAGCAGTTTCACAGGGGGTCAGCCCCAGCATTTT.

The chain's CDR3 is CASSARQGGYTF. Written as DNA, the CDR3 is TGTGCCAGCAGTGCGAGACAGGGTGGCTACACCTTC. The chain has TRBV2 and TRBJ1-2; TRBD1 agrees at 7 bases. This CDR3 is 12 amino acids long. Trimming cost V 4 bases and J 7 bases; bases outside gene matches: 3. Germline CDR1 SNHLY, CDR2 FYNNEI.

The rearrangement joins TRBV2 to TRBJ2-7; D not certain. V was cut by 2 bases and J by 9 bases, with 8 bases left in between. CDR3 length: 11 residues. Germline V gene data show CDR1 as SNHLY and CDR2 as FYNNEI. CDR3 amino acids: CASSEKSLQYF. As DNA, the CDR3 is TGTGCCAGCAGTGAAAAGAGTTTGCAGTACTTC.

The chain recombines TRBV12-3 or TRBV12-4 with TRBJ1-1; D call uncertain. There are 12 residues in the CDR3. V gave up 7 bases and J gave up 0 bases, with 6 bases separating them. Here the CDR3 reads CASTPMNTEAFF. CDR3 nucleotides: TGTGCCAGCACCCCCATGAACACTGAAGCTTTCTTT.

This chain links TRBV7-2 with TRBJ2-1; TRBD2 might be the D (7 bases). The V and J ends lost 3 bases and 7 bases respectively, with 19 bases between them. This CDR3 comprises 16 residues. CDR1 is SGHTA and CDR2 is FQGNSA in the germline V gene. CDR3 protein: CASSFGGRRGRNEQFF. The CDR3 DNA reads as TGTGCCAGCAGCTTCGGCGGGAGAAGGGGGAGGAATGAGCAGTTCTTC.

This chain connects TRBV5-5 to TRBJ2-5, with 8 bases lining up with TRBD1. The CDR3 consists of 15 residues. The V and J ends lost 0 bases and 5 bases, in that order; junction bases with no gene match: 6. Germline CDR1 and CDR2: SGHKS and YYEKEE (reference sequence). The CDR3 DNA sequence: TGTGCCAGCAGCTTGGACAGGGGGTACGCGGAGACCCAGTACTTC. It encodes CASSLDRGYAETQYF.

J is TRBJ2-2 and V is TRBV24-1; D is perhaps TRBD2 (6 bases). CDR1 and CDR2 (germline): KGHDR, SFDVKD. The CDR3 consists of 15 residues. Trimming removed 3 bases from V and 1 base from J, with 8 bases in between. The CDR3: CATSDISGNTGELFF. The CDR3 coding sequence is TGTGCCACCAGTGATATTAGCGGGAACACCGGGGAGCTGTTTTTT.

The chain combines TRBV28 with TRBJ2-1, with 10 bases lining up with TRBD2. CDR3 size: 19 residues. Germline V gene data show CDR1 as MDHEN and CDR2 as SYDVKM. V shed 7 bases, J shed 5 bases, and the junction held 20 bases outside the gene matches. CDR3 sequence reads: CASTAFGGASGSPDNEQFF. As DNA, the CDR3 is TGTGCCAGCACCGCATTCGGGGGGGCTAGCGGGAGTCCGGACAATGAGCAGTTCTTC.

This sequence joins TRBV3-1 (or the pseudogene TRBV3-2) and TRBJ2-1; 10 bases are a match to TRBD2. Trimming removed 4 bases from V and 4 bases from J; junction bases left unmatched: 7. This CDR3 is 16 amino acids long. CDR1 and CDR2 from the germline V gene are LGHDT and YNNKEL (reference sequence). The CDR3 here is CASSPSGSGRYNEQFF. CDR3 nucleotides: TGTGCCAGCAGCCCCAGCGGTAGCGGGAGGTACAATGAGCAGTTCTTC.